This TCR beta chain was sequenced during a study of control samples from healthy donors and cancer patients (dated by TCRdb to between 2020 and 2021). Regarding this clone: Its antigen is unknown. It has no much larger one-base neighbor in the sample; base qualities were not kept.

Libraries came from the immunoSEQ multiplex PCR assay. Drawn from immuneACCESS, this table holds only the in-frame rearrangements with V and J called that TCRdb kept. Clones are partly lost; checked studies trace under half to an unresolved V gene and leave the rest unexplained. For this sample there are around 94,000 clones; about 85% appear just once. The top ten clonotypes cover roughly 1.2% of the sample. The receptor was derived from a woman aged 45-60 years in good health. The sample taken for sequencing was blood.

CDR3 region: CASGPDRFNGYTF. The nucleotide sequence reads TGTGCTAGTGGCCCGGACAGGTTTAATGGCTACACCTTC. The sequence joins TRBV12-5 to TRBJ1-2, and 7 bases in between align with TRBD1. V lost 6 bases and J lost 6 bases, and the count of bases not matched to a germline gene is 7. CDR1 LGHNT and CDR2 FRNRAP were looked up in the germline V gene. The CDR3 spans 13 residues, from the cysteine through the phenylalanine. Only CDR3 DNA is held: 39 bases, read in frame from base 1.